The T cell receptor beta chain under discussion was sequenced for a study of T cell responses to AZD1222 COVID-19 vaccine. General study findings and limits: At baseline, just 6 or 7 AZD1222 recipients tested seropositive.

Some clones are missing from TCRdb's copy, which holds only in-frame ones; the method was immunoSEQ multiplex PCR. This sample has 120,000 to 150,000 clones, with roughly nine tenths found just once. CDR3 length: 16 amino acids. V trimming: 3 bases; J trimming: 0 bases; junction bases outside the gene matches: 7. CDR1 is KGHSH, CDR2 LQKENI, per germline. Concerning this clone: The antigen is not known.

This sequence joins TRBV18 and TRBJ1-1, with TRBD1 matching over 7 bases. The clonotype originates from an adult who received the AZD1222 COVID-19 vaccine. The material sequenced was peripheral blood, taken 28 days after the second AZD1222 dose. CDR3 region: CASSPLDRRMNTEAFF. For the CDR3, the DNA is TGTGCCAGCTCACCTTTGGACAGGAGGATGAACACTGAAGCTTTCTTT.